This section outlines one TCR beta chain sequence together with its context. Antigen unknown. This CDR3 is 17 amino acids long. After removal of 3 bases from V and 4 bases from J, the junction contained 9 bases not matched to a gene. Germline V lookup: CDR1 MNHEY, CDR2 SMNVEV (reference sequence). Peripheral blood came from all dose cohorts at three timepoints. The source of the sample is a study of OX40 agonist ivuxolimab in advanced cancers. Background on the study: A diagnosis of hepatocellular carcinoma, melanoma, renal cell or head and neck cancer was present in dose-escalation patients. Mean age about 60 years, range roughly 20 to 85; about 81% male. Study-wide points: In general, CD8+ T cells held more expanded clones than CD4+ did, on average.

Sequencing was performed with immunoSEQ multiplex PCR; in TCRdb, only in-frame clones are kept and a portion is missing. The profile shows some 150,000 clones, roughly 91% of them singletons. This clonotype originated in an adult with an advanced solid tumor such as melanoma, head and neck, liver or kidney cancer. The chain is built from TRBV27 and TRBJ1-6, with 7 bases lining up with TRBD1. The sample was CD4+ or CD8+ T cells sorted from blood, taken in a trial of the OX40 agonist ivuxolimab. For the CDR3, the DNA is TGTGCCAGCAGTTTTGTCAGGGCAGGGGGGTATAATTCACCCCTCCACTTT. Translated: CASSFVRAGGYNSPLHF.